A selection of T cell receptor beta chains follows, all from one sample in a study of blood T cell repertoires in COVID-19. Repertoires were generated with immunoSEQ multiplex PCR, while TCRdb's copy carries only in-frame clones and drops some. The sample lists 130,000 to 150,000 clones; around 87% were seen once. Sequencing was performed on PBMCs or T cells enriched from blood (not recorded which). Receptors were obtained from a man in his fifties or sixties who had recovered from COVID-19. The CDR3 runs from the conserved cysteine through the conserved F or W. D genes are given only for firm matches. Clone size is not always given. Where it is, it says once, few, many or a class for expanded clones.

V gene	CDR3 length	clone size	D gene	J gene	CDR3 protein	CDR3 DNA
TRBV10-1	14	NA	TRBD1	TRBJ1-3	CASKDRDERNTIYF	TGCGCCAGCAAGGACAGGGATGAGCGAAACACCATATATTTT
TRBV6-5	15	NA	NA	TRBJ2-7	CASSYGAGRVHEQYF	TGTGCCAGCAGTTACGGGGCCGGCAGGGTGCACGAGCAGTACTTC
TRBV12-3/TRBV12-4	13	NA	NA	TRBJ1-4	CASSPGTFEKLFF	TGTGCCAGCAGTCCCGGGACTTTTGAAAAACTGTTTTTT
TRBV2	17	NA	TRBD2	TRBJ2-1	CASSDHSSGVSYNEQFF	TGTGCCAGCAGTGATCATTCGAGCGGGGTCTCCTACAATGAGCAGTTCTTC
TRBV28	17	NA	NA	TRBJ1-4	CASSFVLGGGVGEKLFF	TGTGCCAGCAGTTTCGTCCTGGGAGGGGGGGTAGGTGAAAAACTGTTTTTT
TRBV19	14	NA	NA	TRBJ1-1	CASSIRGLGTEAFF	TGTGCCAGTAGTATAAGGGGGTTGGGCACTGAAGCTTTCTTT
TRBV20-1	13	NA	NA	TRBJ2-7	CSASLGGLYEQYF	TGCAGTGCTAGTTTGGGGGGGCTCTACGAGCAGTACTTC
TRBV11-2	13	NA	NA	TRBJ1-1	CASSRFQDTEAFF	TGTGCCAGCAGCCGCTTTCAGGACACTGAAGCTTTCTTT
TRBV12-5	14	once	TRBD1	TRBJ1-2	CASGFASGQDGYTF	TGTGCTAGTGGTTTCGCCTCAGGACAGGATGGCTACACCTTC
TRBV5-1	15	NA	NA	TRBJ2-1	CASSLQGDSYNEQFF	TGCGCCAGCAGCTTACAGGGTGACTCCTACAATGAGCAGTTCTTC
TRBV5-4	15	NA	TRBD1	TRBJ1-3	CASSSAGGNGNTIYF	TGTGCCAGCAGCTCTGCAGGGGGGAATGGAAACACCATATATTTT
TRBV10-1	16	NA	TRBD2	TRBJ2-5	CASSESGLAGQETQYF	TGCGCCAGCAGTGAGTCGGGACTAGCGGGCCAAGAGACCCAGTACTTC
TRBV12-3/TRBV12-4	13	NA	TRBD1	TRBJ1-5	CASGGQVNQPQHF	TGTGCCAGCGGGGGACAGGTGAATCAGCCCCAGCATTTT
TRBV28	15	NA	TRBD2	TRBJ2-3	CASSFLVAGTDTQYF	TGTGCCAGCAGTTTTTTGGTAGCGGGTACAGATACGCAGTATTTT
TRBV5-1	15	NA	TRBD2	TRBJ2-2	CASSGTSGGLGELFF	TGCGCCAGCAGCGGGACCAGCGGGGGGCTCGGGGAGCTGTTTTTT
TRBV2	13	NA	NA	TRBJ2-2	CASSRGNTGELFF	TGTGCCAGCAGCCGGGGGAACACCGGGGAGCTGTTTTTT
TRBV11-2	13	NA	NA	TRBJ2-7	CASSQPGVYEQYF	TGTGCCAGCAGCCAACCCGGGGTTTACGAGCAGTACTTC
TRBV5-5	18	NA	TRBD1	TRBJ2-6	CASSDKDRSLSGANVLTF	TGTGCCAGCAGCGACAAGGACAGGTCCCTTTCTGGGGCCAACGTCCTGACTTTC